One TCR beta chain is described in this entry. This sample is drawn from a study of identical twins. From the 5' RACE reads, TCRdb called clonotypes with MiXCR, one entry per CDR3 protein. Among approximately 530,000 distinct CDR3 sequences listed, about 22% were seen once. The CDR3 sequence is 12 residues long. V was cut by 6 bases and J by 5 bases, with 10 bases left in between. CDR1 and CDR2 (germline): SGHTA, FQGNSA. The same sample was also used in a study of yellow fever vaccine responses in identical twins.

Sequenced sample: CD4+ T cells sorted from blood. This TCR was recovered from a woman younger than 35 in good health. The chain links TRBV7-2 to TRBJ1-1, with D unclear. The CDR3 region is CASSLRRTEAFF. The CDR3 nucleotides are TGTGCCAGCAGTTTAAGAAGGACTGAAGCTTTCTTT.